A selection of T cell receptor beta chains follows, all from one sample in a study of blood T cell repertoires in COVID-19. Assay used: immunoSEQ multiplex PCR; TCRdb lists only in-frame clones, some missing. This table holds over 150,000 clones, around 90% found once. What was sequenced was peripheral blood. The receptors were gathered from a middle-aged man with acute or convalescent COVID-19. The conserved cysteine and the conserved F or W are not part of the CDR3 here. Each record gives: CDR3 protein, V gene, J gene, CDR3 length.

ASRGDSAAGGYT	TRBV2	TRBJ1-2	12
ASSLGGTLTDTQY	TRBV18	TRBJ2-3	13
ASCIGLRSGANVLT	TRBV19	TRBJ2-6	14
ASSPFPTADTQY	TRBV7-2	TRBJ2-3	12
ASSWHRVNTEAF	TRBV7-9	TRBJ1-1	12
AWDRDGNQPQH	TRBV30	TRBJ1-5	11
ASSRGVTSGDEQF	TRBV7-2	TRBJ2-1	13
ASSLDQRGSPLH	TRBV5-5	TRBJ1-6	12
ASSAGGSGNTIY	TRBV9	TRBJ1-3	12
ASSYLARGPGAQH	TRBV6-5	TRBJ1-5	13
ASSGQGAGGEKLF	TRBV13	TRBJ1-4	13
ASSLGTAYEQY	TRBV28	TRBJ2-7	11
ASSPPRQTYNSPLH	TRBV18	TRBJ1-6	14
ASSQGSGRVNEQF	TRBV4-1	TRBJ2-1	13
AVAGGLHEQF	TRBV3-1/TRBV3-2	TRBJ2-1	10
AISGTGRTGELF	TRBV10-3	TRBJ2-2	12
ASSSSGGNTGELF	TRBV7-6	TRBJ2-2	13
ASSSSGSTGGTDTQY	TRBV7-2	TRBJ2-3	15
ATSRVGDNEQF	TRBV15	TRBJ2-1	11
AWTGPGYGYT	TRBV30	TRBJ1-2	10
ASSLTSGGLTDTQY	TRBV27	TRBJ2-3	14
ASSPRQGAGTDTQY	TRBV7-9	TRBJ2-3	14
ASSSPGGVYTDTQY	TRBV7-3	TRBJ2-3	14
ASSYSFGNTEAF	TRBV6-5	TRBJ1-1	12
STRERVYTDTQY	TRBV29-1	TRBJ2-3	12
ASSLRTGTSGSYEQY	TRBV5-1	TRBJ2-7	15
ASSEVGGSAGELF	TRBV6-1	TRBJ2-2	13
ASQNRADAGTGELF	TRBV11-2	TRBJ2-2	14
ASRRQGASSSNQPQH	TRBV28	TRBJ1-5	15
ATSDLQNYNYGYT	TRBV24-1	TRBJ1-2	13
ASSQAGGLEQY	TRBV14	TRBJ2-7	11
ASSPARGLGQPQH	TRBV18	TRBJ1-5	13